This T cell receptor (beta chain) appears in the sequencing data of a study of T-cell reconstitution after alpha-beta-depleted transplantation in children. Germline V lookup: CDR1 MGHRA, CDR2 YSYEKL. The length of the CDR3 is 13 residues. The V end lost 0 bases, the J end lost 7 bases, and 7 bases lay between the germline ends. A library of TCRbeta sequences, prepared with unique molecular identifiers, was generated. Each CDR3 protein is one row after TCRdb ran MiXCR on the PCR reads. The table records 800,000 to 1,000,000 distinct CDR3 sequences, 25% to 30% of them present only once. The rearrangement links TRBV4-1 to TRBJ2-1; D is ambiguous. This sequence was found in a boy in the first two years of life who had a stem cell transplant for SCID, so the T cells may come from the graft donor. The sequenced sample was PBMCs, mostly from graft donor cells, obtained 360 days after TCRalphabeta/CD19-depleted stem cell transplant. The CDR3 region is CASSQERWNEQFF. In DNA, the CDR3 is TGCGCCAGCAGCCAAGAAAGATGGAATGAGCAGTTCTTC.